One sample yielded the 27 T cell receptor beta chains listed below, sequenced in a study of T cell responses to AZD1222 COVID-19 vaccine. The repertoire was sequenced with immunoSEQ multiplex PCR; TCRdb's copy has only in-frame clones and lacks some. This table has some 99,000 clones, approximately 88% appearing once. The specimen comprised peripheral blood, sampled 28 days after the second AZD1222 dose. These receptors were collected from an adult who received the AZD1222 COVID-19 vaccine.

The chain links TRBV5-1 to TRBJ2-1; 11 nucleotides line up with TRBD2. Germline CDR1 reads SGHRS; CDR2 reads YFSETQ. After removal of 1 base from V and 12 bases from J, the junction contained 12 bases not matched to a gene. This CDR3 spans 16 amino acids. The CDR3 DNA is TGCGCCAGCAGCTTGCAACTAGCGGGAGCAAGGACGGTGCAGTTCTTC. Its translation is CASSLQLAGARTVQFF.

The chain links TRBV18 to TRBJ1-2; no clear D. Trimming pared 0 bases from V and 9 bases from J, leaving 8 bases between. Germline-derived CDR1 and CDR2 are KGHSH and LQKENI. This CDR3 is built from 12 residues. CDR3 region: CASSPPTVSYTF. CDR3 bases: TGTGCCAGCTCACCACCTACAGTGAGCTACACCTTC.

This clone was picked up one time. This chain connects TRBV4-1 to TRBJ2-6, with unresolved D. CDR3 length: 17 amino acids. Germline V gives CDR1 MGHRA, CDR2 YSYEKL. The V end lost 0 bases, the J end lost 0 bases, and 9 bases lay between the germline ends. In nucleotides, the CDR3 is TGCGCCAGCAGCCAAGAGCCAGCAAGCTCTGGGGCCAACGTCCTGACTTTC. As protein: CASSQEPASSGANVLTF.

The J gene is TRBJ1-2, the V gene TRBV6-5; D possibly corresponds to TRBD1 (6 bases). From germline, CDR1 is MNHEY and CDR2 SVGAGI. The length of the CDR3 is 13 residues. V lost 4 bases and J lost 7, with 13 bases in between. The CDR3 bases are TGTGCCAGCAGTTCAATGGGGGCTGCTGGCTACACCTTC. Its protein is CASSSMGAAGYTF.

J is TRBJ2-7 and V is TRBV28; D perhaps matches TRBD2 (6 bases). CDR3 length: 16 residues. V lost 1 base to trimming and J lost 6 bases, with 19 bases between them. The germline V gene has CDR1 MDHEN and CDR2 SYDVKM. CDR3 loop: CASSLSLTGKGGEQYF. CDR3 coding DNA: TGTGCCAGCAGTTTATCCCTGACGGGTAAGGGAGGCGAGCAGTACTTC.

This clone was recorded a few times. The limits of the CDR3 on the DNA are not certain, so only TCRdb's listed CDR3 is given. The V call is TRBV9, the J call TRBJ1-1; the D segment call TRBD1 is taken from the table without a DNA check. The V gene's germline CDR1 is SGDLS and CDR2 YYNGEE. Inclusive of both ends, the CDR3 amounts to 15 amino acids. The CDR3 protein is CASSVEVGQGALVFF.

The chain links TRBV2 to TRBJ2-7; D unresolved. Germline loops: CDR1 SNHLY, CDR2 FYNNEI. V lost 6 bases, J lost 2 bases, and 8 bases lay in between. This CDR3 has 12 residues. The CDR3 nucleotides are TGTGCCAGCAGCGACTTCCCCTACGAGCAGTACTTC. Residues: CASSDFPYEQYF. The full variable domain, its missing parts supplied by reference TRBV2 and TRBJ2-7, is EPEVTQTPSHQVTQMGQEVILRCVPISNHLYFYWYRQILGQKVEFLVSFYNNEISEKSEIFDDQFSVERPDGSNFTLKIRSTKLEDSAMYFCASSDFPYEQYFGPGTRLTVT.

The chain carries TRBV4-2 and TRBJ1-2; D is ambiguous. Germline V gives CDR1 LGHNA, CDR2 YNFKEQ. This CDR3 has 17 residues. Trimming pared 0 bases from V and 9 bases from J, leaving 23 bases between. CDR3: CASSQDYLGEDRARYTF. The CDR3, as DNA: TGTGCCAGCAGCCAAGATTATTTAGGTGAGGATAGGGCTCGCTACACCTTC.

V gene TRBV12-3 or TRBV12-4 combines with J gene TRBJ2-7, with D unresolved. The CDR3 runs to 13 residues. V lost 6 bases, J lost 1 base, and 10 bases lay in between. The CDR3 loop is CASSSASSYEQYF. The CDR3 nucleotides read TGTGCCAGCAGCTCCGCTTCTTCCTACGAGCAGTACTTC.

This clone was counted only a few times. The chain uses TRBV2 and TRBJ2-3; TRBD2 matches 8 bases. CDR1 SNHLY and CDR2 FYNNEI come from the germline V gene. V dropped 5 bases and J dropped 0; count of bases not matched to a gene: 4. This CDR3 has 15 residues. CDR3 loop: CASSLLAASTDTQYF. DNA for the CDR3: TGTGCCAGCAGTCTACTAGCGGCTAGCACAGATACGCAGTATTTT.

Only one count was recorded for this clone. The chain employs TRBV11-3 and TRBJ2-5; D is tentatively TRBD1 or TRBD2 (7 bases each). V was trimmed by 4 bases and J by 5 bases, leaving 14 bases between them. Germline V CDR1 and CDR2: SGHNT, YENEEA. The CDR3 extends over 14 amino acids. The CDR3 region has the DNA TGTGCCAGCAGCTCTCCAGGGGGAGGGGAGACCCAGTACTTC. Translated: CASSSPGGGETQYF. The full variable domain, with the rest looked up from reference TRBV11-3 and TRBJ2-5, is EAGVVQSPRYKIIEKKQPVAFWCNPISGHNTLYWYLQNLGQGPELLIRYENEEAVDDSQLPKDRFSAERLKGVDSTLKIQPAELGDSAVYLCASSSPGGGETQYFGPGTRLLVL.

The genes are TRBV24-1 and TRBJ1-5; weak D call: TRBD1 (5 bases). This CDR3 is 17 amino acids long. Trimming left V 3 bases short and J 6 bases short, with 20 bases between. Germline V gene data show CDR1 as KGHDR and CDR2 as SFDVKD. The CDR3 DNA sequence: TGTGCCACCAGTGATACTCCTTCAGGTAGGGGAATTCAGCCCCAGCATTTT. Its translation is CATSDTPSGRGIQPQHF.

By share, this clone ranks as medium-sized (0.01 to 0.1%). The genes are TRBV7-9 and TRBJ1-1; TRBD1 matches at 9 bases. The CDR3 runs 13 residues. Trimming took 10 bases from V and 3 from J; bases not matched to a gene: 6. From germline, CDR1 is SEHNR and CDR2 FQNEAQ (reference sequence). CDR3 sequence: CATSGQGYTEAFF. The CDR3 DNA reads TGTGCCACTTCGGGACAGGGTTACACTGAAGCTTTCTTT.

J is TRBJ1-5 and V is TRBV18, with D possibly TRBD1 on 5 matching bases. Looked up from germline, CDR1 is KGHSH and CDR2 is LQKENI. This CDR3 contains 15 residues. V lost 5 bases and J lost 2, with 13 bases in between. For the CDR3, the DNA is TGTGCCAGCTCAACGGGGCGAGAAGGCAATCAGCCCCAGCATTTT. Protein sequence: CASSTGREGNQPQHF.

V and J are TRBV7-3 and TRBJ2-3; weak D call: TRBD2 (6 bases). Germline V gene data show CDR1 as SGHTA and CDR2 as FQGTGA. There are 14 residues in the CDR3. V shed 5 bases and J shed 0 bases, with 9 bases lying between them. This CDR3 reads CASSPGLSTDTQYF. CDR3 DNA: TGTGCCAGCAGCCCGGGACTGAGCACAGATACGCAGTATTTT.

This clone was seen more than once but under ten times. The chain recombines TRBV6-5 with TRBJ1-1; D is perhaps TRBD1 (6 bases). CDR1 is MNHEY and CDR2 is SVGAGI in the germline V gene. CDR3 length: 13 amino acids. Trimming removed 6 bases from V and 4 bases from J, with 12 bases in between. Here the CDR3 DNA reads TGTGCCAGCAGCCAGGGGACCTCCACTGAAGCTTTCTTT. Translation gives CASSQGTSTEAFF.

The chain joins TRBV7-9 to TRBJ2-3, with D maybe TRBD2 (7 bases). This CDR3 has 16 amino acids. V gave up 7 bases and J gave up 4 bases, with 21 bases separating them. Germline values: CDR1 SEHNR, CDR2 FQNEAQ (reference sequence). The CDR3 loop reads CASTLSLGGAPDTQYF. CDR3 nucleotide sequence: TGTGCCAGCACCCTAAGTTTGGGGGGGGCACCAGATACGCAGTATTTT.

The V call is TRBV27, the J call TRBJ1-2; 7 bases align to TRBD1. The CDR3 consists of 14 residues. The germline gives CDR1 MNHEY, CDR2 SMNVEV (reference sequence). The V gene end was trimmed by 5 bases and the J gene end by 4 bases; junction bases not matched to a gene: 7. The CDR3 DNA reads TGTGCCAGCAGTCCCCTCCGGGACAGCTATGGCTACACCTTC. This translates into CASSPLRDSYGYTF.

Remarks on this clone: The DNA is left out, because the CDR3 cannot be placed on it with certainty; the CDR3 is given as TCRdb lists it. The chain carries TRBV5-1 and TRBJ1-2. CDR1 is SGHRS and CDR2 is YFSETQ in the germline V gene. A total of 13 residues make up the CDR3, ends included. CDR3 sequence: CASTSGVNYGYTF.

This clone was counted once. The chain combines TRBV3-1 (or the pseudogene TRBV3-2) with TRBJ2-3, with 8 bases that match TRBD1. The CDR3 runs 15 residues. J was trimmed by 5 bases and V by 3 bases; bases with no gene match: 7. CDR1 is LGHDT and CDR2 is YNNKEL in the germline V gene (reference sequence). The CDR3 DNA is TGTGCCAGCAGCCACAGGGGGCGCCCCGGAGATACGCAGTATTTT. It yields the protein CASSHRGRPGDTQYF.

This chain connects TRBV30 to TRBJ2-7; the D is unclear. The CDR3 is 14 residues long. The germline V and J ends were trimmed by 5 bases and 2 bases, with 16 bases remaining between them. CDR1 is GTSNPN, CDR2 SVGIG, per germline (reference sequence). The CDR3 region has the DNA TGTGCCTGGGGCGGAGCGCCTATTCCCTACGAGCAGTACTTC. This translates into CAWGGAPIPYEQYF.

The chain is built from TRBV28 and TRBJ2-7; D possibly corresponds to TRBD1 (6 bases). Per germline, CDR1 MDHEN and CDR2 SYDVKM. This CDR3 has 14 residues. V was trimmed by 4 bases and J by 7 bases, leaving 17 bases between them. Here the CDR3 reads CASSYNRALREQYF. The CDR3 coding sequence is TGTGCCAGCAGTTACAACAGGGCCTTGCGGGAGCAGTACTTC.

V and J are TRBV14 and TRBJ2-3, with 9 bases identical to TRBD2. Germline CDR1 is SGHDN and CDR2 is FVKESK. The CDR3 totals 16 residues. V lost 7 bases to trimming and J lost 4 bases; unmatched junction nucleotides: 12. The CDR3 DNA reads as TGTGCCAGCACCAGCCGTCGAGCGGGGGGCCCAGATACGCAGTATTTT. Translating gives CASTSRRAGGPDTQYF.

The V call is TRBV10-1, the J call TRBJ2-3, with D perhaps matching TRBD2 (5 bases). V was clipped by 4 bases and J by 2 bases, with 13 bases between them. CDR1 is WNHNN, CDR2 SYGVQD, per germline (reference sequence). The CDR3 is 15 amino acids. The CDR3 spells CASSAGGPVTDTQYF. CDR3 nucleotide sequence: TGCGCCAGCAGTGCCGGAGGACCGGTCACAGATACGCAGTATTTT.

This sequence joins TRBV5-1 and TRBJ2-7, with D unclear. The CDR3 is made up of 14 amino acids. V was pared by 3 bases and J by 5 bases, with 15 bases between. Germline V gene data show CDR1 as SGHRS and CDR2 as YFSETQ. The CDR3 DNA sequence: TGCGCCAGCAGCTCCGCGGCTGTGGCCCACGAGCAGTACTTC. Its protein product is CASSSAAVAHEQYF.

This clone was counted a single time. The chain recombines TRBV19 with TRBJ1-2; the D is unclear. V shed 4 bases and J shed 3 bases, with 9 bases lying between them. Germline V gene sequence: CDR1 LNHDA, CDR2 SQIVND (reference sequence). The CDR3 extends over 13 amino acids. CDR3 sequence (DNA): TGTGCCAGTAGTAGAGAGGGTCACTATGGCTACACCTTC. Amino acid sequence: CASSREGHYGYTF.

The V call is TRBV5-1, the J call TRBJ1-1; tentatively, D is TRBD1 (5 bases). Germline V lookup: CDR1 SGHRS, CDR2 YFSETQ. The V and J ends lost 1 base and 1 base respectively, with 11 bases between them. There are 15 residues in the CDR3. CDR3 DNA: TGCGCCAGCAGCTTGACGATTGACAGGAACACTGAAGCTTTCTTT. Its protein product is CASSLTIDRNTEAFF.